The 8 T cell receptor beta chains below come from one sample, sequenced in a study of cytomegalovirus exposure and HLA in healthy donors. Primers for the PCR totalled 60 Vbeta and 13 Jbeta. The table came from immunoSEQ multiplex PCR; TCRdb's copy has only in-frame clones and leaves some out. The table has 140,000 or so clones, over 75% seen once. Sequencing used PBMCs. These receptor sequences come from a man between 40 and 49 years old in good health and CMV-seronegative.

The V gene is TRBV27, the J gene TRBJ2-2, with a weak D call TRBD2 (6 bases). CDR3 length: 18 amino acids. V lost 1 base and J 0 bases, leaving 15 bases between the germline ends. Germline V gene lookup returns CDR1 MNHEY and CDR2 SMNVEV (reference sequence). CDR3 in amino acids: CASSLLGAGAANTGELFF. In nucleotides, the CDR3 is TGTGCCAGCAGTTTATTAGGAGCGGGTGCCGCGAACACCGGGGAGCTGTTTTTT.

This clone was seen a single time. The chain's CDR3 is CASRPASGRLGEQFF. CDR3 nucleotide sequence: TGTGCCAGCAGGCCCGCTAGCGGGAGGCTGGGTGAGCAGTTCTTC. The chain has TRBV7-2 and TRBJ2-1; 11 nucleotides align to TRBD2. This CDR3 spans 15 amino acids. Per germline, CDR1 SGHTA and CDR2 FQGNSA. V shed 6 bases and J 9 bases; nucleotides not matched to a gene: 10.

Regarding this clone: Different DNA sequences within this sample yield the same CDR3. This rearrangement joins TRBV29-1 to TRBJ2-7; TRBD1 matches 11 bases. This CDR3 comprises 12 residues. Unmatched junction bases numbered 1, after V lost 6 bases and J lost 3 bases. Germline V gives CDR1 SQVTM, CDR2 ANQGSEA. The CDR3, as DNA: TGCAGCGTGGGGACAGGGGGCTACGAGCAGTACTTC. Its translation is CSVGTGGYEQYF.

This clone was seen a handful of times. V is TRBV5-8 and J is TRBJ2-5, with TRBD1 matching 7 bases. The germline CDR1 and CDR2 sequences are SGHTS and YDEGEE. The ends lost 2 bases at V and 4 bases at J; junction bases unmatched: 11. The CDR3 covers 16 residues. The CDR3 DNA sequence: TGTGCCAGCAGCTTTAGTGGAAGAGGGGGCGCAGAGACCCAGTACTTC. Its protein is CASSFSGRGGAETQYF.

The J gene is TRBJ1-1, the V gene TRBV30, with TRBD1 matching over 8 bases. Unmatched junction bases numbered 4, after V lost 4 bases and J lost 3 bases. Germline V gives CDR1 GTSNPN, CDR2 SVGIG (reference sequence). The CDR3 totals 13 residues. CDR3 sequence (DNA): TGTGCCTGGAAGGGCAGGGGGCACACTGAAGCTTTCTTT. Translating gives CAWKGRGHTEAFF.

This clone was seen only once. The J gene is TRBJ2-7, the V gene TRBV5-4; the match to TRBD2 covers 9 bases. Trimming at V came to 0 bases and at J to 11 bases, leaving 6 bases not matched to a gene. The CDR3 is made up of 13 amino acids. Germline CDR1 SGHNT, CDR2 YYREEE (reference sequence). DNA for the CDR3: TGTGCCAGCAGCTTGGAACTAGCGGGCCGGGAGTACTTC. Protein sequence: CASSLELAGREYF.

The rearrangement joins TRBV18 to TRBJ1-1, with 7 positions matching TRBD1. This CDR3 region has 15 residues. Germline CDR1 is KGHSH and CDR2 is LQKENI. With V trimmed by 4 bases and J by 1 base, 6 bases remained unmatched. The CDR3 protein is CASSRQGGENTEAFF. The CDR3 DNA reads TGTGCCAGCTCACGACAGGGAGGTGAGAACACTGAAGCTTTCTTT.

The chain uses TRBV27 and TRBJ2-7, with a tentative D call TRBD1 (6 bases). V was clipped by 8 bases and J by 0 bases, with 14 bases between them. The CDR3 length is 14 residues. Germline V gives CDR1 MNHEY, CDR2 SMNVEV (reference sequence). The CDR3 sequence is CASSGTSTSYEQYF. In DNA, the CDR3 is TGTGCCAGCTCCGGGACATCCACCTCCTACGAGCAGTACTTC.